This T cell receptor (beta chain) is drawn from a study of shared clonotypes between healthy human individuals. Study-level points and caveats: Rarefaction exposed incomplete sorted-subset sequencing despite large depth. Non-shared clonotypes were found to have lower generation probabilities than the clonotypes that were shared by all four of the sorted-subset donors.

For sorted subsets, about 190 ng DNA per replicate equaled about 30,000 T cell genomes. Repertoires were generated with immunoSEQ multiplex PCR, while TCRdb's copy carries only in-frame clones and drops some. Of some 1,900,000 clones listed, over 85% are singletons. The length of the CDR3 is 13 residues. Trimming cost V 0 bases and J 5 bases; bases outside gene matches: 2. The germline V gene has CDR1 GTSNPN and CDR2 SVGIG (reference sequence). In the naive CD8 group, cells lacked CD45RO and were positively selected for CCR7, so terminally differentiated effector memory CD45RA+ cells were left out. Every contributor of samples was a Caucasian grown-up residing in Nashville, Tennessee. A remark on this clone: The antigen remains unidentified.

Sequenced input: naive CD8+ T cells sorted from blood. The sequence was collected from a man between 18 and 35 years old in good health. The V call is TRBV30, the J call TRBJ2-3; 7 bases agree with TRBD1. The CDR3 bases are TGTGCCTGGAGTGTAGGGGGCTTAGATACGCAGTATTTT. Residues: CAWSVGGLDTQYF.